A selection of T cell receptor beta chains follows, all from one sample in a study of tumor-infiltrating lymphocytes in primary liver carcinoma. TCRdb ran MiXCR on the multiplex PCR reads and lists one entry per CDR3 protein. This table has approximately 92,000 distinct CDR3 sequences, just under 70% appearing once. Material for sequencing was tumor-adjacent normal liver tissue. These receptors came from a man aged 40-49 years with primary liver carcinoma and hepatitis B virus infection. The CDR3 runs from the conserved cysteine through the conserved F or W. The order of the fields is V gene, J gene, CDR3 protein.

V gene: TRBV7-8; J gene: TRBJ2-3; CDR3 protein: CASSLGVRWDTQYF
V gene: TRBV6-5; J gene: TRBJ2-6; CDR3 protein: CASSLWTGTKARANVLIF
V gene: TRBV11-2; J gene: TRBJ2-3; CDR3 protein: CASSLIGGTGTQYF
V gene: TRBV11-2; J gene: TRBJ2-3; CDR3 protein: CASNLEGLAWTDTRYF
V gene: TRBV6-1; J gene: TRBJ1-2; CDR3 protein: CASSERTGNTAYGYTF
V gene: TRBV11-3; J gene: TRBJ2-1; CDR3 protein: CASNPLRGGNEQFF
V gene: TRBV7-9; J gene: TRBJ2-7; CDR3 protein: CASSLALLRTGGSYEQYF
V gene: TRBV4-1; J gene: TRBJ1-2; CDR3 protein: CASSETTNYGYTF
V gene: TRBV4-1; J gene: TRBJ1-3; CDR3 protein: CASSQEGGIGNTIYF
V gene: TRBV14; J gene: TRBJ1-1; CDR3 protein: CASRTMGDTESFF
V gene: TRBV12-3/TRBV12-4; J gene: TRBJ1-5; CDR3 protein: CTSSLPRGGLDNQPQHF
V gene: TRBV11-2; J gene: TRBJ2-7; CDR3 protein: CASSTSGTRVYEQCF
V gene: TRBV11-2; J gene: TRBJ2-5; CDR3 protein: CASRSRDLAHRETQYF
V gene: TRBV4-1; J gene: TRBJ2-2; CDR3 protein: CASSQDRELAVNTGELFF
V gene: TRBV11-2; J gene: TRBJ2-5; CDR3 protein: CASQVPGSAGTQCF
V gene: TRBV29-1; J gene: TRBJ2-5; CDR3 protein: CSVTPGGIRETKYF
V gene: TRBV28; J gene: TRBJ2-1; CDR3 protein: CASSPLDRPGWQFF
V gene: TRBV10-3; J gene: TRBJ2-5; CDR3 protein: CAISDSSSGRGWQETQYF
V gene: TRBV12-3/TRBV12-4; J gene: TRBJ2-5; CDR3 protein: CASSSSGAQETQYF
V gene: TRBV6-1; J gene: TRBJ1-5; CDR3 protein: CASRYTHDSNQPQHF
V gene: TRBV4-1; J gene: TRBJ1-1; CDR3 protein: CASSQGLNMNTEAFF
V gene: TRBV2; J gene: TRBJ2-3; CDR3 protein: CATRGTSASSDTQYF
V gene: TRBV11-2; J gene: TRBJ2-7; CDR3 protein: CASSSGRGTFGERYF
V gene: TRBV29-1; J gene: TRBJ1-2; CDR3 protein: CSAERGQGALGYTF
V gene: TRBV29-1; J gene: TRBJ1-1; CDR3 protein: CSVGWEAEAFF
V gene: TRBV11-3; J gene: TRBJ2-1; CDR3 protein: CADSLSGGPNEQFF